This T cell receptor beta chain came from a study of healthy donors' naive CD4 and CD8 T cells. The CDR3 loop spans 15 amino acids. V shed 6 bases, J shed 7 bases, and the junction held 14 bases outside the gene matches. Germline assignment: CDR1 SQVTM and CDR2 ANQGSEA. Study outcomes and limitations: Roughly 13% of CD4/CD8 propensity variance appeared explained by V, J and CDR3 charge. Possible naive T cell homeostatic proliferation bias remained unaddressed.

This clonotype was seen only once. Its cognate antigen is unknown. TCR libraries were built from 400 to 650 ng of total RNA by linear amplification. TCRdb re-derived calls from the reads in MiXCR, one entry per CDR3 protein. The table records roughly 200,000 distinct CDR3 sequences, 65% to 80% of them present only once. V gene TRBV29-1 combines with J gene TRBJ2-1; TRBD2 aligns across 8 bases. Material for sequencing was naive CD4+ and CD8+ T cells sorted from blood, pooled from several donors. The source is a pool of human donors in good health; the sample pools cells from several healthy donors. The CDR3 DNA reads TGCAGCGTGACGGAGGGAGCGGGAGTGAGGAATGAGCAGTTCTTC. Translation gives CSVTEGAGVRNEQFF.